These 24 T cell receptor beta chains share one sample of origin, sequenced in a study of blood T cell repertoires in COVID-19. TCRdb's table, derived via immunoSEQ multiplex PCR, lists solely in-frame clones and lacks some. The table has approximately 47,000 clones, around 84% seen once. The sequencing input was peripheral blood. Receptor source: a woman of 80 years or more with COVID-19, enrolled during active disease.

The chain has TRBV11-3 and TRBJ1-3; 7 bases match TRBD1. With V trimmed by 7 bases and J by 3 bases, 3 bases remained unmatched. Germline V gene lookup returns CDR1 SGHNT and CDR2 YENEEA. The CDR3 extends over 13 amino acids. The CDR3 DNA is TGTGCCAGCACCGACAGGGTTGGAAACACCATATATTTT. Translated: CASTDRVGNTIYF.

This sequence joins TRBV10-3 and TRBJ1-5; 8 bases are shared with TRBD1. Per germline, CDR1 ENHRY and CDR2 SYGVKD. J was trimmed by 7 bases and V by 2 bases; bases with no gene match: 4. CDR3 length: 14 amino acids. CDR3 coding DNA: TGTGCCATCAGTGAGGGACAGGGTTACCAGCCCCAGCATTTT. Its protein product is CAISEGQGYQPQHF.

This clone was found a few times. V and J are TRBV7-9 and TRBJ1-4; D is undetermined. Germline V CDR1 and CDR2: SEHNR, FQNEAQ (reference sequence). The CDR3 length is 14 residues. V lost 1 base and J 5 bases, leaving 8 bases between the germline ends. The CDR3 loop reads CASSLDTENEKLFF. In nucleotides, the CDR3 is TGTGCCAGCAGCTTAGATACAGAGAATGAAAAACTGTTTTTT.

The chain carries TRBV2 and TRBJ1-2; 8 bases are shared with TRBD1. The CDR3 spans 16 residues. V shed 11 bases, J shed 4 bases, and the junction held 18 bases outside the gene matches. Germline V lookup: CDR1 SNHLY, CDR2 FYNNEI. This chain's CDR3 is CAGYSADRVNSYGYTF. The CDR3 bases are TGTGCCGGGTACTCTGCGGACAGGGTTAATTCCTATGGCTACACCTTC.

The rearrangement joins TRBV20-1 to TRBJ2-1, with TRBD2 matching over 9 bases. The CDR3 extends over 15 amino acids. Germline loops: CDR1 DFQATT, CDR2 SNEGSKA (reference sequence). Trimming removed 3 bases from V and 2 bases from J; junction bases left unmatched: 5. The CDR3 bases are TGCAGTGCTAGTGTAGCGGGAGTAACCTACAATGAGCAGTTCTTC. Translated: CSASVAGVTYNEQFF.

V is TRBV2 and J is TRBJ2-2; possible D gene TRBD1, 6 bases. Looked up from germline, CDR1 is SNHLY and CDR2 is FYNNEI. The CDR3 has 13 residues. V dropped 5 bases and J dropped 9 bases, with 13 bases sitting between them. The DNA of the CDR3 is TGTGCCAGCAGTAGGCAGGGGCGTTGGGAGCTGTTTTTT. Its protein product is CASSRQGRWELFF.

V usage is TRBV5-1 and J usage is TRBJ2-2; 14 bases fit TRBD2. This CDR3 comprises 17 residues. Losses at the gene ends were 4 bases for V and 3 bases for J; bases not matched to a gene: 5. CDR1 and CDR2 from the germline V gene are SGHRS and YFSETQ. The CDR3 reads CASSMRGLAGDTGELFF. Here the CDR3 DNA reads TGCGCCAGCAGCATGCGGGGACTAGCGGGGGACACCGGGGAGCTGTTTTTT.

The chain links TRBV19 to TRBJ2-2, with TRBD2 matching over 11 bases. CDR3 length: 15 residues. In germline, CDR1 is LNHDA, CDR2 SQIVND (reference sequence). With V trimmed by 4 bases and J by 9 bases, 7 bases remained unmatched. CDR3 protein: CASSRVAGGPRELFF. The CDR3 region has the DNA TGTGCCAGTAGTAGAGTAGCGGGAGGGCCTAGGGAGCTGTTTTTT.

This clone has just a few counts. The chain uses TRBV7-2 and TRBJ1-4; a weak D match, TRBD1 (5 bases). The CDR3 covers 14 residues. CDR1 is SGHTA, CDR2 FQGNSA, per germline. The V end was cut by 4 bases, the J end by 6 bases, with 12 bases between. The CDR3 bases are TGTGCCAGCAGCTCCGGCGGGGGAGATGAAAAACTGTTTTTT. This sequence encodes CASSSGGGDEKLFF.

The chain couples TRBV19 to TRBJ1-2; 7 nucleotides align to TRBD1. J was trimmed by 4 bases and V by 5 bases; bases with no gene match: 4. Germline values: CDR1 LNHDA, CDR2 SQIVND (reference sequence). The CDR3 has 13 residues. CDR3: CASSRTGIYGYTF. The CDR3 coding sequence is TGTGCCAGTAGTCGGACAGGCATCTATGGCTACACCTTC.

The V call is TRBV5-1, the J call TRBJ1-1, with a possible D match to TRBD1 (5 bases). V was shortened by 1 base and J by 11 bases, with 21 bases between the two germline ends. CDR1 and CDR2 (germline): SGHRS, YFSETQ. The CDR3 is 15 residues long. The DNA for the CDR3 is TGCGCCAGCAGCTTGACCCCCGGGGGTAAGGTGTGGGCTTTCTTT. It yields the protein CASSLTPGGKVWAFF.

The V and J genes are TRBV2 and TRBJ1-2; 8 bases are a match to TRBD1. CDR3 size: 15 residues. The trim removed 4 bases at V and 5 bases at J, leaving 9 bases unmatched. The germline gives CDR1 SNHLY, CDR2 FYNNEI. The CDR3 region is CASSVDRATSYGYTF. CDR3 DNA sequence: TGTGCCAGCAGTGTGGACAGGGCTACTAGTTATGGCTACACCTTC.

This chain joins TRBV7-9 and TRBJ2-1; the match to TRBD1 covers 7 bases. This CDR3 region has 14 residues. Trimming removed 8 bases from V and 3 bases from J; junction bases left unmatched: 7. Germline V gene data show CDR1 as SEHNR and CDR2 as FQNEAQ (reference sequence). CDR3 region: CASAPGQSYNEQFF. CDR3 bases: TGTGCCAGCGCGCCGGGACAGAGCTACAATGAGCAGTTCTTC.

The chain carries TRBV11-2 and TRBJ2-6, with 10 bases matching TRBD1. The V and J ends lost 3 bases and 1 base, in that order; junction bases with no gene match: 6. The CDR3 length is 18 residues. Per the germline V gene, CDR1 is SGHAT and CDR2 is FQNNGV. The CDR3 reads CASSFRGQGFSGANVLTF. CDR3 nucleotides: TGTGCCAGCAGCTTTAGGGGACAGGGGTTTTCTGGGGCCAACGTCCTGACTTTC.

The rearrangement joins TRBV19 to TRBJ1-2; the D is unclear. Trimming shortened V by 5 bases and J by 7 bases, and 23 bases separated the two germline ends. The CDR3 loop spans 16 amino acids. Germline V gene sequence: CDR1 LNHDA, CDR2 SQIVND (reference sequence). The chain's CDR3 is CASSSTAGRRSSGYTF. The CDR3 region has the DNA TGTGCCAGTAGTTCGACCGCCGGCCGGAGGTCCTCTGGCTACACCTTC.

This chain links TRBV15 with TRBJ1-1, with 10 bases fitting TRBD1. This CDR3 is built from 15 residues. The germline V gene encodes CDR1 LNHNV and CDR2 YYDKDF (reference sequence). After removal of 1 base from V and 6 bases from J, the junction contained 5 bases not matched to a gene. The CDR3 DNA sequence: TGTGCCACCAGCAGAGGACAGGGGGCGACGGCTGAAGCTTTCTTT. Translated: CATSRGQGATAEAFF.

The rearrangement joins TRBV3-1 (or the pseudogene TRBV3-2) to TRBJ1-2; 8 positions match TRBD1. Trimming at V came to 4 bases and at J to 7 bases, leaving 2 bases not matched to a gene. CDR3 length equals 12 residues. Per germline, CDR1 LGHDT and CDR2 YNNKEL (reference sequence). Here the CDR3 reads CASSRTGFGYTF. The CDR3 bases are TGTGCCAGCAGCCGGACAGGGTTTGGCTACACCTTC.

The chain couples TRBV2 to TRBJ1-4; 7 nucleotides agree with TRBD1. The germline V gene encodes CDR1 SNHLY and CDR2 FYNNEI. The CDR3 totals 14 residues. The trim removed 6 bases at V and 5 bases at J, leaving 6 bases unmatched. The CDR3 DNA reads as TGTGCCAGCAGGGGACAGACATTAAATGAAAAACTGTTTTTT. Protein sequence: CASRGQTLNEKLFF.

The rearrangement links TRBV2 to TRBJ1-4; 11 bases align to TRBD1. Germline V CDR1 and CDR2: SNHLY, FYNNEI. With V trimmed by 4 bases and J by 12 bases, 4 bases remained unmatched. The CDR3 length is 13 residues. This CDR3 reads CASSGDRGGQLFF. CDR3 bases: TGTGCCAGCAGTGGGGACAGGGGGGGGCAACTGTTTTTT.

The chain is built from TRBV12-3 or TRBV12-4 and TRBJ1-2, with D tentatively TRBD1 (6 bases). V lost 6 bases, J lost 8 bases, and 16 bases lay in between. The CDR3 extends over 13 amino acids. The CDR3 protein is CASREQGMGGYTF. The CDR3 DNA reads as TGTGCCAGCAGGGAACAGGGAATGGGAGGCTACACCTTC.

This chain connects TRBV27 to TRBJ1-5, with D uncertain. This CDR3 is 16 amino acids long. Germline V gene data show CDR1 as MNHEY and CDR2 as SMNVEV (reference sequence). V was clipped by 5 bases and J by 6 bases, with 20 bases between them. Here the CDR3 reads CASSPDAGKRRQPQHF. The CDR3 DNA sequence: TGTGCCAGCAGTCCCGACGCTGGGAAGCGGCGTCAGCCCCAGCATTTT.

This clone was seen a single time. The rearrangement uses TRBV5-8 and TRBJ2-3; 13 nucleotides line up with TRBD2. This CDR3 has 19 amino acids. Per the germline V gene, CDR1 is SGHTS and CDR2 is YDEGEE. V was clipped by 0 bases and J by 0 bases; unmatched bases: 7. CDR3 nucleotides: TGTGCCAGCAGCTTGGCTCTGACTAGCGGGGGGAAAAGCACAGATACGCAGTATTTT. Translated, it gives CASSLALTSGGKSTDTQYF.

The chain joins TRBV2 to TRBJ1-5; D unclear. This CDR3 contains 15 residues. CDR1 SNHLY and CDR2 FYNNEI come from the germline V gene. Trimming removed 6 bases from V and 3 bases from J, with 15 bases in between. The CDR3 loop is CASRGGVSANQPQHF. The CDR3 nucleotides are TGTGCCAGCAGGGGCGGGGTCTCAGCCAATCAGCCCCAGCATTTT.

The chain couples TRBV5-4 to TRBJ1-1; D perhaps matches TRBD1 (6 bases). V lost 4 bases, J lost 0 bases, and 10 bases lay in between. CDR3 length: 14 residues. In germline, CDR1 is SGHNT, CDR2 YYREEE (reference sequence). In DNA, the CDR3 is TGTGCCAGCAGCATCCACAGGGTGAACACTGAAGCTTTCTTT. Translating it yields CASSIHRVNTEAFF.